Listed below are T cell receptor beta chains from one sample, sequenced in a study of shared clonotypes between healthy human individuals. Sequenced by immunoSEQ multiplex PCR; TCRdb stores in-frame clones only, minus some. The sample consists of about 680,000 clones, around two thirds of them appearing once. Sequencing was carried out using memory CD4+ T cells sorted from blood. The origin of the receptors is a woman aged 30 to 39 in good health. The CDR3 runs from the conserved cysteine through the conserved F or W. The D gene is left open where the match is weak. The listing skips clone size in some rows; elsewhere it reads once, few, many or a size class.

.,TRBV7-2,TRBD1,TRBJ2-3,CASSLVGQGSTDTQYF,TGTGCCAGCAGCTTAGTGGGACAGGGTAGTACAGATACGCAGTATTTT
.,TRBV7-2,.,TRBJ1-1,CASSSSKENTEAFF,TGTGCCAGCAGCTCCAGCAAGGAGAACACTGAAGCTTTCTTT
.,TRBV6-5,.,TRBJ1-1,CASSYEAFF,TGTGCCAGCAGTTATGAGGCTTTCTTT
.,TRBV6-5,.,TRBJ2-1,CASSTTRKDEQFF,TGTGCCAGCAGTACGACTAGAAAGGATGAGCAGTTCTTC
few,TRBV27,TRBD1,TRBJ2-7,CASSFRQGASYEQYF,TGTGCCAGCAGTTTCCGACAGGGGGCGTCCTACGAGCAGTACTTC
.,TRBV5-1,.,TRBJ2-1,CASSLEASAGGEQFF,TGCGCCAGCAGCTTGGAAGCTAGCGCAGGGGGTGAGCAGTTCTTC
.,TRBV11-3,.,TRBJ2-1,CASSFRAGNNEQFF,TGTGCCAGCAGCTTCCGAGCGGGCAACAATGAGCAGTTCTTC
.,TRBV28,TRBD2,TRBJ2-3,CASSLGGLAHTQYF,TGTGCCAGCAGTTTAGGGGGACTAGCGCATACGCAGTATTTT
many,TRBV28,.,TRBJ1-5,CASSPRRRGSGDQPQHF,TGTGCCAGCAGTCCCCGCCGCAGGGGTTCGGGCGATCAGCCCCAGCATTTT
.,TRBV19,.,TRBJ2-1,CASRLAASNEQFF,TGTGCCAGTCGCCTAGCCGCCAGCAATGAGCAGTTCTTC
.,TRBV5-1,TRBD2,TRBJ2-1,CASSVDGTSGPYNEQFF,TGCGCCAGCAGCGTGGATGGGACTAGCGGCCCCTACAATGAGCAGTTCTTC
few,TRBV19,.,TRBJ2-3,CASSTREFSATQYF,TGTGCCAGTAGTACGAGGGAGTTTTCGGCTACGCAGTATTTT
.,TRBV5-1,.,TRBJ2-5,CASSRSGETQYF,TGCGCCAGCAGCCGTAGTGGGGAGACCCAGTACTTC
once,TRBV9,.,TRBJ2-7,CASSRPDRVYEQYF,TGTGCCAGCAGCCGACCCGACAGAGTCTACGAGCAGTACTTC
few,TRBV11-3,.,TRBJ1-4,CASTAGKGKGGKREKLFF,TGTGCCAGCACCGCGGGGAAGGGAAAAGGGGGGAAACGTGAAAAACTGTTTTTT
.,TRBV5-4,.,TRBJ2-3,CASSRDRGDTQYF,TGTGCCAGCAGCAGAGACCGGGGAGATACGCAGTATTTT
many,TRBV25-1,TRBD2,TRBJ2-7,CASSGPGGTYEQYF,TGTGCCAGCAGTGGACCGGGAGGGACCTACGAGCAGTACTTC
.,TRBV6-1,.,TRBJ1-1,CASSAVRRNTEAFF,TGTGCCAGCAGTGCGGTTCGCAGGAACACTGAAGCTTTCTTT
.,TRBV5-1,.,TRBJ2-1,CASSGSGSSYNEQFF,TGCGCCAGCAGCGGTAGCGGTAGCTCCTACAATGAGCAGTTCTTC